These 14 T cell receptor beta chains originate from one sample sequenced in a study of shared clonotypes between healthy human individuals. Data came from immunoSEQ multiplex PCR; TCRdb stores just in-frame clones and leaves some out. This sample has roughly 1,100,000 clones, with around 74% found just once. The specimen sequenced was memory CD4+ T cells sorted from blood. Subset specified: CD45RA-negative fraction. Receptor source: a man between 18 and 35 years old in good health.

As regards this clone: This sample also contains other DNA sequences that code for the same CDR3. The chain joins TRBV7-9 to TRBJ1-5; D gene ambiguous. CDR1 and CDR2 from the germline V gene are SEHNR and FQNEAQ (reference sequence). The CDR3 spans 12 residues. V lost 3 bases and J 3 bases, leaving 3 bases between the germline ends. The CDR3 DNA reads as TGTGCCAGCAGCTTCTCCAATCAGCCCCAGCATTTT. Its protein product is CASSFSNQPQHF.

This chain links TRBV7-6 with TRBJ2-5, with D perhaps assigned TRBD1 or TRBD2 (5 bases each). The CDR3 is 15 amino acids. Trimming took 5 bases from V and 2 from J, leaving 15 bases between them. Germline CDR1 SGHVS, CDR2 FNYEAQ. This chain's CDR3 is CASSPSGWGQETQYF. The CDR3 region has the DNA TGTGCCAGCAGCCCTTCTGGGTGGGGGCAAGAGACCCAGTACTTC.

The chain links TRBV6-6 to TRBJ1-4; D is undetermined. The CDR3 totals 16 residues. Germline assignment: CDR1 MNHNY and CDR2 SVGAGI (reference sequence). V gave up 2 bases and J gave up 2 bases, with 12 bases separating them. The CDR3 here is CASSYPQLSTNEKLFF. The CDR3 DNA sequence: TGTGCCAGCAGTTACCCACAACTGAGCACTAATGAAAAACTGTTTTTT.

The chain joins TRBV5-4 to TRBJ1-1, with 10 bases lining up with TRBD1. The CDR3 extends over 17 amino acids. Germline V CDR1 and CDR2: SGHNT, YYREEE (reference sequence). The trim removed 3 bases at V and 5 bases at J, leaving 13 bases unmatched. CDR3 sequence: CASSSTGTGVRKTEAFF. The CDR3, as DNA: TGTGCCAGCAGCTCCACCGGGACAGGGGTTCGTAAGACTGAAGCTTTCTTT.

The chain recombines TRBV19 with TRBJ1-5; D possibly corresponds to TRBD1 (6 bases). The V and J ends lost 5 bases and 2 bases respectively, with 19 bases between them. Germline lookup yields CDR1 LNHDA and CDR2 SQIVND (reference sequence). The CDR3 runs 17 residues. The CDR3 sequence: CASSSGAGVGGNQPQHF. The CDR3 nucleotides read TGTGCCAGTAGTTCAGGGGCAGGGGTTGGGGGCAATCAGCCCCAGCATTTT.

The chain is built from TRBV28 and TRBJ2-6; 13 bases agree with TRBD2. Germline CDR1 reads MDHEN; CDR2 reads SYDVKM. The CDR3 totals 18 residues. Trimming took 7 bases from V and 4 from J; bases not matched to a gene: 10. The chain's CDR3 is CASTRPGLAGFGANVLTF. CDR3 DNA sequence: TGTGCCAGCACCCGACCGGGACTAGCGGGGTTCGGGGCCAACGTCCTGACTTTC.

On this clone itself: A read error may account for a junction end that differs from germline. The chain recombines TRBV7-7 with TRBJ2-1, with TRBD2 identical over 14 bases. The CDR3 consists of 19 residues. In germline, CDR1 is SSHAT, CDR2 FNYEAQ (reference sequence). CDR3 nucleotide sequence: TGTGCTAGCAGCTTAGCCGGGGGACTAGCGGGGGCCCATAACAATGAGCAGTTCTTC. Translated: CASSLAGGLAGAHNNEQFF.

The chain has TRBV5-8 and TRBJ1-2, with unresolved D. The germline V and J ends were trimmed by 7 bases and 2 bases, with 9 bases remaining between them. The CDR3 has 12 residues. Germline values: CDR1 SGHTS, CDR2 YDEGEE. The CDR3 sequence: CASGNENYGYTF. The CDR3 bases are TGTGCCAGCGGGAATGAGAACTATGGCTACACCTTC.

In regard to this clone: At the DNA level, this CDR3 is encoded by other sequences in the same sample as well. The gene calls are TRBV19 and TRBJ1-1, with D perhaps TRBD1 (6 bases). The V end lost 5 bases, the J end lost 2 bases, and 9 bases lay between the germline ends. The CDR3 loop spans 13 amino acids. In germline, CDR1 is LNHDA, CDR2 SQIVND (reference sequence). In nucleotides, the CDR3 is TGTGCCAGTAGTGGACAGCTAAACACTGAAGCTTTCTTT. Protein product: CASSGQLNTEAFF.

This clone has a single count. A much larger clone is a single base away; this may be a read error. The genes are TRBV7-9 and TRBJ2-7; possibly TRBD2 for D (5 bases). V lost 0 bases and J lost 2, with 11 bases in between. The CDR3 runs 15 residues. CDR1 is SEHNR and CDR2 is FQNEAQ in the germline V gene (reference sequence). The CDR3 region has the DNA TGTGCCAGCAGCTTAGCTATCGAGGGCCCCTACGAGCAGTACTTC. This encodes CASSLAIEGPYEQYF.

This clone was recorded many times. The rearrangement links TRBV7-2 to TRBJ1-2; D is unresolved. The CDR3 covers 14 residues. Germline loops: CDR1 SGHTA, CDR2 FQGNSA. V was pared by 1 base and J by 8 bases, with 14 bases between. CDR3 sequence (DNA): TGTGCCAGCAGCTTAGGCAACGCCCGAGAGGGCTACACCTTC. Its translation is CASSLGNAREGYTF.

This clone was recorded only once. V is TRBV4-3 and J is TRBJ1-2; no clear D gene. The CDR3 is 14 amino acids. Trimming stripped 0 bases from V and 4 bases from J, with 9 bases between. CDR1 is LGHNA and CDR2 is YSLEER in the germline V gene. The CDR3 here is CASSQDLGPYGYTF. The CDR3 DNA follows: TGCGCCAGCAGCCAAGATCTAGGTCCCTATGGCTACACCTTC.

The rearrangement links TRBV19 to TRBJ2-5; 7 bases agree with TRBD2. V shed 5 bases and J 4 bases; nucleotides not matched to a gene: 10. Germline V lookup: CDR1 LNHDA, CDR2 SQIVND (reference sequence). CDR3 length equals 15 residues. The CDR3 region has the DNA TGTGCCAGTAGTGCAGCGGGACTACTGACAGAGACCCAGTACTTC. Protein: CASSAAGLLTETQYF.

Comment on this clone: Different DNA sequences within this sample yield the same CDR3. CDR3 DNA: TGTGCCAGCAGCTTAGGTTCCTACAATGAGCAGTTCTTC. Its protein is CASSLGSYNEQFF. V gene TRBV7-2 combines with J gene TRBJ2-1; D unclear. There are 13 residues in the CDR3. The germline V gene encodes CDR1 SGHTA and CDR2 FQGNSA. The V end lost 1 base, the J end lost 1 base, and 2 bases lay between the germline ends.